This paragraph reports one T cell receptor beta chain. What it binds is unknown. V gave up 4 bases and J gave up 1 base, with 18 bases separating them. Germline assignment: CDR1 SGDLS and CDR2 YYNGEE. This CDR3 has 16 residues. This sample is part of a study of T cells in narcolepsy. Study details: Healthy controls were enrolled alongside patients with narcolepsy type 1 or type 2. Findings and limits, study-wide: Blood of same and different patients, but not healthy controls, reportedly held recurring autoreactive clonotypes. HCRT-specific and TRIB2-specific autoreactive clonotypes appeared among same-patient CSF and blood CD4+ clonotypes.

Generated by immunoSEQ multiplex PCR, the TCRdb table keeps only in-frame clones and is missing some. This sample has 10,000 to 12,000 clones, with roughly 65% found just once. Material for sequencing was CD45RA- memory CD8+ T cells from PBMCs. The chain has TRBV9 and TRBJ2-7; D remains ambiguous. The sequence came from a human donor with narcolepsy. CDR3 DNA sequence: TGTGCCAGCAGCCCCGGAGTTCTTGACGGTTCCTACGAGCAGTACTTC. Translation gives CASSPGVLDGSYEQYF.